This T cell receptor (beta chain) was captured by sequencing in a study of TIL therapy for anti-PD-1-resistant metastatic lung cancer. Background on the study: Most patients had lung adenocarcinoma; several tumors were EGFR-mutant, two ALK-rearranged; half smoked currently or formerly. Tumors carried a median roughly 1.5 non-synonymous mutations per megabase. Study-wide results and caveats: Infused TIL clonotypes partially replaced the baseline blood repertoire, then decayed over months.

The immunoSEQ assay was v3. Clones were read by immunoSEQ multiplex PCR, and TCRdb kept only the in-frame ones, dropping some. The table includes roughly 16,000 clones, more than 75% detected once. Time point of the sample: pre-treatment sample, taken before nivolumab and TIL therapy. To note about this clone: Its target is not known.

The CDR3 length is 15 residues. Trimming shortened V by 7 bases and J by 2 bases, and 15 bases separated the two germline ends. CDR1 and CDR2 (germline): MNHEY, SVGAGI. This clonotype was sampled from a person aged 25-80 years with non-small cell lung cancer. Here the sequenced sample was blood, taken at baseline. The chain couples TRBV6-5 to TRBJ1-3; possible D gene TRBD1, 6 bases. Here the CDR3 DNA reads TGTGCCAGCACCAGGACAGATTCCCCTGGAAACACCATATATTTT. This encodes CASTRTDSPGNTIYF.